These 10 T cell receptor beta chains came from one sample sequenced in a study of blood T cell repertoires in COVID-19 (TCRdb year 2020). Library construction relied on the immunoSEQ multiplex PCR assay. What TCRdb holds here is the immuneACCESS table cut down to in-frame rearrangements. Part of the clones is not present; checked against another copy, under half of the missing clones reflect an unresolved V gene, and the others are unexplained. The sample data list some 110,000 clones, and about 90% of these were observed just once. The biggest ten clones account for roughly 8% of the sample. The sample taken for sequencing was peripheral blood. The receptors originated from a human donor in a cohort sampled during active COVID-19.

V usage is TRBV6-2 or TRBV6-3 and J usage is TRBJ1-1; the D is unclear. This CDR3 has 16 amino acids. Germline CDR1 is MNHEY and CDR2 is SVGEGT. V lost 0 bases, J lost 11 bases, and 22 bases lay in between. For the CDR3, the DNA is TGTGCCAGCAGTTACTCCCCGGAGGACCTACTACTAGGGGCTTTCTTT. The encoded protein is CASSYSPEDLLLGAFF.

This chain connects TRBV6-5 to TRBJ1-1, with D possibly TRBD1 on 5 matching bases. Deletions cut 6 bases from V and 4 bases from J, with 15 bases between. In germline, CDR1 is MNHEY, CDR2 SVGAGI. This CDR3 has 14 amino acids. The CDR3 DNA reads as TGTGCCAGCAGACTTGACTTGGGGGGCACTGAAGCTTTCTTT. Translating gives CASRLDLGGTEAFF.

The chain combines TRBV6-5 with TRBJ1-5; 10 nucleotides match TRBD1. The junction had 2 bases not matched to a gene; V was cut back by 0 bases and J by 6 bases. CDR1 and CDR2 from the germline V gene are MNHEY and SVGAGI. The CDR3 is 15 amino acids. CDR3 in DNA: TGTGCCAGCAGTTACTCCGGGACAGGGGTTCAGCCCCAGCATTTT. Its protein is CASSYSGTGVQPQHF.

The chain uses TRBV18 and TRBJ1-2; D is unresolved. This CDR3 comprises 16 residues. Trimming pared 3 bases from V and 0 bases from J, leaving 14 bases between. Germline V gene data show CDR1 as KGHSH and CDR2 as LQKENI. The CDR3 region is CASSPGGQATNYGYTF. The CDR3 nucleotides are TGTGCCAGCTCACCGGGCGGGCAGGCGACTAACTATGGCTACACCTTC. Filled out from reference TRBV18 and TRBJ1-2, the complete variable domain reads NAGVMQNPRHLVRRRGQEARLRCSPMKGHSHVYWYRQLPEEGLKFMVYLQKENIIDESGMPKERFSAEFPKEGPSILRIQQVVRGDSAAYFCASSPGGQATNYGYTFGSGTRLTVV.

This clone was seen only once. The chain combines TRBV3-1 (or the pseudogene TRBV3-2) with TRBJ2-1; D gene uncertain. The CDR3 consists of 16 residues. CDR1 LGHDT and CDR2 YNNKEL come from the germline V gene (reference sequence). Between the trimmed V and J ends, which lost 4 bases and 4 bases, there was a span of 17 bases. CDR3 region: CASSRPARGSYNEQFF. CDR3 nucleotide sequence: TGTGCCAGCAGCCGCCCAGCGAGAGGAAGTTACAATGAGCAGTTCTTC.

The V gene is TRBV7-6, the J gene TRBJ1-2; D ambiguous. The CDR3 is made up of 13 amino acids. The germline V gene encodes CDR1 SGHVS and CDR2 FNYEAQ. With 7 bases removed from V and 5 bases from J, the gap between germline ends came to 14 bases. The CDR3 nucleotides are TGTGCCAGCACCCCGGCGGGTGGATATGGCTACACCTTC. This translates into CASTPAGGYGYTF.

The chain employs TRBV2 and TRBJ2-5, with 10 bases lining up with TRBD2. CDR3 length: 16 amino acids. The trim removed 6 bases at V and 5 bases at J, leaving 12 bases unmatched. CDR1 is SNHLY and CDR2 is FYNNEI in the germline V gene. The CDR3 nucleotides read TGTGCCAGCAGGACCCAACTAGCGGGGTCGCGGGAGACCCAGTACTTC. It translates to CASRTQLAGSRETQYF.

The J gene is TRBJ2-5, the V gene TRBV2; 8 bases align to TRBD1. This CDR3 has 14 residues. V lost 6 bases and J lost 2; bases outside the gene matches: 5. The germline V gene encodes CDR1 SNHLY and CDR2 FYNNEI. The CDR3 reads CASRTRDRQETQYF. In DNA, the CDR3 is TGTGCCAGCAGAACCAGGGACAGGCAAGAGACCCAGTACTTC.

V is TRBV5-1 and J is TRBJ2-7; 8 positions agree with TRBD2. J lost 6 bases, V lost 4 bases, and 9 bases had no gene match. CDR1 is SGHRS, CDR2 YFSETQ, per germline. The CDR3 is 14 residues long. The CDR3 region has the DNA TGCGCCAGCAGCAAGGGACTAGGAGGGCTCGAGCAGTACTTC. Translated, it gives CASSKGLGGLEQYF.

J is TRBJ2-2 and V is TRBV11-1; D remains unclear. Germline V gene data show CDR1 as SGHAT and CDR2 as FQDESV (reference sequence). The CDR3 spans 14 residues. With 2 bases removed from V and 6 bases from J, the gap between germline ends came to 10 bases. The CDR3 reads CASSLLRDSGELFF. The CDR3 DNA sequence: TGTGCCAGCAGCTTACTGCGCGATTCCGGGGAGCTGTTTTTT.